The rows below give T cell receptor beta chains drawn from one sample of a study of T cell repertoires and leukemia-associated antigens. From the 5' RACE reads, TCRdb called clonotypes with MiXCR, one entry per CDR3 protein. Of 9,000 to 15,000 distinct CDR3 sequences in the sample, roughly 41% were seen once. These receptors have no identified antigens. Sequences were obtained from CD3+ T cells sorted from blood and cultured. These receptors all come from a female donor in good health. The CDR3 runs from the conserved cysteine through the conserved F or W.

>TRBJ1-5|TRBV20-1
CSARASYEVQPQHF
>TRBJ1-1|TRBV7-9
CASSSKGPFEAFF
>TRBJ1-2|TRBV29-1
CSATQGSFSDGYTF
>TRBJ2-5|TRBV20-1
CSATDFQETQYF
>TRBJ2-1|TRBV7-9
CASSLSALAPYEQFF
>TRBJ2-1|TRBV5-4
CASSSGLVGFRLF
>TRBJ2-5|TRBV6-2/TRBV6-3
CASSYGGAQETQYF
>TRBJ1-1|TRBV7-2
CASSLGRNTEASF
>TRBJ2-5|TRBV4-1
CASSRLGLAEETQYF
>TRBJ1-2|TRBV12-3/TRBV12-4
CASTPGAKGGVYGYTF
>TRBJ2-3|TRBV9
CASSARRTSVMGAHSTDTQYF
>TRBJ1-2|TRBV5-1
CASSLRTGMYGYTF
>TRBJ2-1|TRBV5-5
CASSLGRDNEQFF
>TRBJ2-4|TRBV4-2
CASSQEREGGNIQYF
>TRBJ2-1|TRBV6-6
CASSGGQYNGQFF
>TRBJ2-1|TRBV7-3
CASSLDRGAYNEQFF
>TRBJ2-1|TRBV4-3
CASSQEGPRLGGVYNEQFF
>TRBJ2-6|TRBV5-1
CASSSQGLGANVLTF
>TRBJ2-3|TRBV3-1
CASKGLAGSTDTQYF
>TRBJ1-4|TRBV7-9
CASSSSGQGANEKLFF
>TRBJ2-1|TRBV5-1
CASSSGDEQFF
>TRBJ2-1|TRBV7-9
CASSSAGLSYSEQFF
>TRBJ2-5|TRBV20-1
CSASSHDVRETQYF
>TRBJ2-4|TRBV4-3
CASSQNAQNIQYF
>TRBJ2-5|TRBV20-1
CSAEGSSSSKETQYF
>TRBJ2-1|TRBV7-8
CASSPKTGRFNEQFF
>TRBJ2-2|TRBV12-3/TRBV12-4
CASSLQGPNTGELFF
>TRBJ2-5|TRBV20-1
CSARHGRGQETQYF
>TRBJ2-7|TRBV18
CASSPGTSGRYEQYF
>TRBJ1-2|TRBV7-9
CASSFSTRRGYTF
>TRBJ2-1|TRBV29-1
CSVKTGLAGVIYNEQFF
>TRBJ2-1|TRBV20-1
CSARTDRYNEQFF
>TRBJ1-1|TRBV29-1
CSVESTSSNTEAFF
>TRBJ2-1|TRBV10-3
CAISGNSYNEQFF
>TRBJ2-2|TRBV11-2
CASSLGFSGDIRTGELFF
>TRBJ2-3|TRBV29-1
CSVVGTSGRTDTQYF
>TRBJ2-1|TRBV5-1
CASRTGSPGYNEQFF
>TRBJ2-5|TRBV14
CASSWGGRHQETQYF
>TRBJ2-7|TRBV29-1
CSVIAGQQGPPYEQYF
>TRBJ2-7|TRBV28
CASTPPGQPAYEQYF
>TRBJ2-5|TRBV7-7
CASSLGTEKRETQYF